This entry concerns a single T cell receptor (beta chain). The data derive from a study of blood T cell repertoires in COVID-19. In the original workflow: Estimation of nucleated cell counts relied on the amplification of reference gene primers. Clones were read by immunoSEQ multiplex PCR, and TCRdb kept only the in-frame ones, dropping some. The D gene and trimming were derived from the DNA, and the V and J assignments and clone size from that table. The sample includes 350,000 to 450,000 clones, around 89% seen only once; the top ten take about 1.2%. Between the trimmed V and J ends, which lost 0 bases and 5 bases, there was a span of 16 bases. The CDR3 is made up of 16 amino acids. Per the germline V gene, CDR1 is LGHNA and CDR2 is YSLEER.

This chain joins TRBV4-3 and TRBJ1-2, with a weak D call TRBD1 (5 bases). This TCR was recovered from a middle-aged man with acute or convalescent COVID-19. The sample comprised peripheral blood. The CDR3 here is CASSQEVARDRYGYTF. As DNA, the CDR3 is TGCGCCAGCAGCCAAGAAGTAGCCAGGGATAGATATGGCTACACCTTC.